These T cell receptor beta chains were read from a single sample in a study of blood T cells in healthy people across ages. TCRdb analysed the 5' RACE reads with MiXCR anew, one entry per CDR3 protein. The sample has about 1.4 million distinct CDR3 sequences, around 59% seen once. Specimen: blood. The receptors come from a man in his late teens or twenties in good health. CDR3s include the opening cysteine and the closing phenylalanine or tryptophan.

CDR3	length	V	J
CASAFGQGGETQYF	14	TRBV28	TRBJ2-5
CASSQDNSGGAPYNEQYF	18	TRBV4-3	NA
CASSSLKQGRDEQYF	15	TRBV7-9	TRBJ2-7
CSAIPPLSAKNFQYF	15	TRBV20-1	TRBJ2-4
CASGSGQINEKLFF	14	TRBV6-5	TRBJ1-4
CSATGLSIYEQYF	13	TRBV20-1	NA
CASSREGGYEQFF	13	TRBV11-1	TRBJ2-1
CASRLQGWDEQYF	13	TRBV27	TRBJ2-7
CASSLGTGLPHNEQFF	16	TRBV7-9	TRBJ2-1
CASSPISTGSQETQYF	16	TRBV6-6	TRBJ2-5
CASNRDYLFTDTQYF	15	TRBV7-2	TRBJ2-3
CASSFPPGTSRYEQYF	16	TRBV11-2	TRBJ2-7
CASSLEGAVSPLHF	14	TRBV10-2	TRBJ1-6
CASSYSRGDHEQYF	14	TRBV6-6	TRBJ2-7
CATTVTSGYNEQFF	14	TRBV7-9	TRBJ2-1
CASSVDGQTYEQYF	14	TRBV9	TRBJ2-7
CASSFERGGDEQYF	14	TRBV7-9	TRBJ2-5
CASSNWNTEAFF	12	TRBV6-1	TRBJ1-1
CSVERASGGLEQFF	14	TRBV29-1	TRBJ2-1
CSASPTTSGSMAGSYEQYF	19	TRBV20-1	TRBJ2-7
CASRASGLTYEQYF	14	TRBV12-3/TRBV12-4	TRBJ2-7
CASSQSGYEEKLFF	14	TRBV4-1	TRBJ1-4
CASRVFSGHEQFF	13	TRBV6-5	TRBJ2-1
CASSWSVTNSPLHF	14	TRBV6-2/TRBV6-3	TRBJ1-6
CASSLDGGSGDNEQFF	16	TRBV5-1	TRBJ2-1
CASSKAGSENTEAFF	15	TRBV25-1	TRBJ1-1
CASSQEGGQGPYNEQFF	17	TRBV3-1	TRBJ2-1
CASFRRTQPGYGYTF	15	TRBV5-1	TRBJ1-2
CASSGGEGPRYEQYF	15	TRBV4-1	TRBJ2-7
CASSSPRGDYGIDTQYF	17	TRBV6-5	TRBJ2-3
CASSFRVQGPTDTQYF	16	TRBV28	TRBJ2-3
CATSSTGTRISYTF	14	TRBV15	TRBJ1-2
CASRAIEGTFPYEQYF	16	TRBV6-1	TRBJ2-7
CSVDRRLGGYTF	12	TRBV29-1	TRBJ1-2
CASSLTDASGQDGYTF	16	TRBV7-9	TRBJ1-2
CAISGPSDFSRGEQYF	16	TRBV10-3	TRBJ2-7
CSVELGTGAFYGYTF	15	TRBV29-1	TRBJ1-2
CVSSPHHLSGGDTQYF	16	TRBV7-7	TRBJ2-3
CASRKQGGQETQYF	14	TRBV6-5	TRBJ2-5
CASSFGSCVSTEAFF	15	TRBV7-8	TRBJ1-1
CASSQPGGLNYGYTF	15	TRBV3-1	TRBJ1-2
CASSYSEQYYEQYF	14	TRBV6-6	TRBJ2-7
CASSRTSGGSSYNEQFF	17	TRBV4-2	TRBJ2-1
CASSSTGTGFRGTEAFF	17	TRBV7-2	TRBJ1-1
CASSSPGDTEAFF	13	TRBV12-3/TRBV12-4	TRBJ1-1
CASSSNRYEQFF	12	TRBV4-1	TRBJ2-1
CASSRNRGEFTEAFF	15	TRBV7-9	TRBJ1-1
CASKAGVINNEQFF	14	TRBV28	TRBJ2-1
CASSQPGQTHEQYF	14	TRBV4-2	TRBJ2-7
CASSDGVNYGYTF	13	TRBV6-1	TRBJ1-2
CASSPSGQGNQPQHF	15	TRBV18	TRBJ1-5
CASSPVPPVNQPQHF	15	TRBV27	TRBJ1-5